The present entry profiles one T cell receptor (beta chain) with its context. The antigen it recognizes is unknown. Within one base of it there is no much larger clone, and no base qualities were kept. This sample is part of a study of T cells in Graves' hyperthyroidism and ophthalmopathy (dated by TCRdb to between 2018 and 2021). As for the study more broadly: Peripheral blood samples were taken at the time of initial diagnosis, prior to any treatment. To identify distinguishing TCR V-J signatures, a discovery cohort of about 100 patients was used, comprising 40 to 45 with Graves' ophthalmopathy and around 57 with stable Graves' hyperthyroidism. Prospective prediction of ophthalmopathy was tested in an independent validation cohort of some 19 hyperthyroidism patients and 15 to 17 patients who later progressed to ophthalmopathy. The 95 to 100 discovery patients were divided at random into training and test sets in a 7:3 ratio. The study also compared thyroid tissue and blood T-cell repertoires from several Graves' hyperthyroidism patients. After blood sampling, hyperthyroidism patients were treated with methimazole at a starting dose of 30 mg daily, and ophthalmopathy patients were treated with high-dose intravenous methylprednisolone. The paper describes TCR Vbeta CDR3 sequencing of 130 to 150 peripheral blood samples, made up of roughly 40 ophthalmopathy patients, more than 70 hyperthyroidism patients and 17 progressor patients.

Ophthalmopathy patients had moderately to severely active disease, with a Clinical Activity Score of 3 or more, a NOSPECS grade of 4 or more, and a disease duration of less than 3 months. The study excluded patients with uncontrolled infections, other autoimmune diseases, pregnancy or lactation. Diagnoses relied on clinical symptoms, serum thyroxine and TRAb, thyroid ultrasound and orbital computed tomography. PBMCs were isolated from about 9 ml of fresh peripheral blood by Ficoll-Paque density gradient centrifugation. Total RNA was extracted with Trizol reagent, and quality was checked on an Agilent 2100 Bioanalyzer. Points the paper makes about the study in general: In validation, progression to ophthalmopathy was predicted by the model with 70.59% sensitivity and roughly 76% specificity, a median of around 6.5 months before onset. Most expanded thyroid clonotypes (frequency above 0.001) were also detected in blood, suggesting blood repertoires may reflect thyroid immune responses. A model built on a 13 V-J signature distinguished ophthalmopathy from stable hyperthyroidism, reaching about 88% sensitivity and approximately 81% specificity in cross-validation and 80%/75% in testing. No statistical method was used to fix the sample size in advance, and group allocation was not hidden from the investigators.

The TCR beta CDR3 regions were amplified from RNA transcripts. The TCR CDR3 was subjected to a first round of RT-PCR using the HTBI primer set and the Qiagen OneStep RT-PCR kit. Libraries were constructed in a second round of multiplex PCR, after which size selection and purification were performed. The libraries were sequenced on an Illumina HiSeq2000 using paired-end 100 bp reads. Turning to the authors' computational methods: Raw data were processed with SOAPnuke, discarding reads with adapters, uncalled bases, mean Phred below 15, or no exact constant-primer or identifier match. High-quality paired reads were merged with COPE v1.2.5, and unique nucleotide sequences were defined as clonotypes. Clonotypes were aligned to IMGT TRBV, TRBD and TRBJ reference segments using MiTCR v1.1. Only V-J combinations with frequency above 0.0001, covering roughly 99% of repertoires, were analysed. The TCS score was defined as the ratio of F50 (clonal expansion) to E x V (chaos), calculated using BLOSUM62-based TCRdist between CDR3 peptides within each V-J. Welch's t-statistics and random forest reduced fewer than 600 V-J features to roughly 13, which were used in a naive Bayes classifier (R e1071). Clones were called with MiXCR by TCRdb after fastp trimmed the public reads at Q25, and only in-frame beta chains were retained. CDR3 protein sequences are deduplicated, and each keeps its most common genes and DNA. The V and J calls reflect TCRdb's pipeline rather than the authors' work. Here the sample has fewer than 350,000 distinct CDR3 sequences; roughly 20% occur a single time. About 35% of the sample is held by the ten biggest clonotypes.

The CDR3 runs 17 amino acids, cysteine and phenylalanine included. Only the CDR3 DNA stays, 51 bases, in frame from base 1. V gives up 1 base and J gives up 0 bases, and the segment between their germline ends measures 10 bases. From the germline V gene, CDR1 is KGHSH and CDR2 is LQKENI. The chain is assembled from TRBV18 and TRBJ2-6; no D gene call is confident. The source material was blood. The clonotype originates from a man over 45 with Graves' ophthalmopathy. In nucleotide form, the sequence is TGTGCCAGCTCACCACGGTTCGGCAACTCTGGGGCCAACGTCCTGACTTTC. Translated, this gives CASSPRFGNSGANVLTF.